The entry that follows covers one T cell receptor beta chain sequence. Its cognate antigen is unknown. The repertoire was sequenced with immunoSEQ multiplex PCR; TCRdb's copy has only in-frame clones and lacks some. The profile shows 150,000 to 200,000 clones, approximately 94% of them singletons. CDR1 and CDR2 from the germline V gene are SGDLS and YYNGEE. Trimming stripped 0 bases from V and 3 bases from J, with 7 bases between. The CDR3 covers 15 residues. The data belong to a study of T cell responses to AZD1222 COVID-19 vaccine. General study results and limits: Repertoires were obtained solely post-peak T cell response.

This receptor was taken from an adult in good health. The material was peripheral blood, obtained on day 0 of AZD1222 vaccination. V and J are TRBV9 and TRBJ2-6, with D hard to call. Written as DNA, the CDR3 is TGTGCCAGCAGCGTAGGGCCTGGTGGGGCCAACGTCCTGACTTTC. This sequence encodes CASSVGPGGANVLTF.